The entry below gives a single T cell receptor beta chain sequence along with its context. The antigen remains undetermined. Treatment meaning: roughly 20 received Ad26.COV2.S at low or high dose, single or two shots; roughly five received placebo; per-sample allocation not given. Material that was analyzed had been drawn on day 63 after the first vaccine or placebo injection. This entry is derived from a study of Ad26.COV2.S vaccination and SARS-CoV-2 variants. At the level of the study: Donor allocation was to the COV1001 Ad26.COV2.S trial arm. Regarding the study as a whole: Vaccine and placebo recipients had similar non-spike TCR breadth. Spike-specific CD8+ and CD4+ T cell responses reportedly showed substantial breadth after vaccination.

The CDR3 has 12 amino acids. V lost 5 bases to trimming and J lost 1 base, with 8 bases between them. Per germline, CDR1 GTSNPN and CDR2 SVGIG (reference sequence). Profiling relied on immunoSEQ multiplex PCR, and the TCRdb table lists in-frame clones only, not all of them. The data hold under 400,000 clones, with roughly 87% observed a single time. The chain couples TRBV30 to TRBJ1-1; D gene unclear. Sequences were derived from peripheral blood, sampled in a trial of Ad26.COV2.S vaccine versus placebo. The origin of this receptor is a person between 18 and 65 years old who received the Ad26.COV2.S COVID-19 vaccine or a placebo. The CDR3 protein is CAWGPPNTEAFF. CDR3 nucleotide sequence: TGTGCCTGGGGCCCCCCGAACACTGAAGCTTTCTTT.